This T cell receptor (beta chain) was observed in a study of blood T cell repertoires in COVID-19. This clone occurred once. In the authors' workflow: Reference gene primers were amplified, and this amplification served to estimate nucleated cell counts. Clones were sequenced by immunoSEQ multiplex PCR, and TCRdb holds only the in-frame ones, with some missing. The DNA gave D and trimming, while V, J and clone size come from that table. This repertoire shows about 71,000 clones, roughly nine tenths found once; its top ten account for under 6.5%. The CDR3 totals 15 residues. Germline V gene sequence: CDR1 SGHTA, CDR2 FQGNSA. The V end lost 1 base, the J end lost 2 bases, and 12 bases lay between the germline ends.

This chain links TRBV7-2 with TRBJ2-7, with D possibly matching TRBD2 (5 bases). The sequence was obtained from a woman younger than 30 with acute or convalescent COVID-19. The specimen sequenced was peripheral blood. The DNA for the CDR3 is TGTGCCAGCAGCTTAGGGTTTAGCGCGACCTACGAGCAGTACTTC. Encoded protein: CASSLGFSATYEQYF.